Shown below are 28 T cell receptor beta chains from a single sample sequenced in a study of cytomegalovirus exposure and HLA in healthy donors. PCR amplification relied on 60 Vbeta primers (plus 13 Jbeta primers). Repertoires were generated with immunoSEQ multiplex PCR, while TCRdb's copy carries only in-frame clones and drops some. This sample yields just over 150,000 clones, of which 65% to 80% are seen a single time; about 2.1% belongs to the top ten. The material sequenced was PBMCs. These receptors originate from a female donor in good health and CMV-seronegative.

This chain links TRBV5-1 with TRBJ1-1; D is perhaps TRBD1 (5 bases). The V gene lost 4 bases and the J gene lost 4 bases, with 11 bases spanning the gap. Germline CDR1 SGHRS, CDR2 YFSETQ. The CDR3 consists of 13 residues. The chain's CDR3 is CASSDTQGTEAFF. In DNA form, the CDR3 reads TGCGCCAGCAGCGACACCCAGGGCACTGAAGCTTTCTTT.

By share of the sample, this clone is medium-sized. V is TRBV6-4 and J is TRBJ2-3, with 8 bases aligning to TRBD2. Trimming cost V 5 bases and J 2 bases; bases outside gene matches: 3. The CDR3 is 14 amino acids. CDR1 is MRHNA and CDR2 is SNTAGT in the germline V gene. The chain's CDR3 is CASSPSGHTDTQYF. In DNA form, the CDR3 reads TGTGCCAGCAGTCCTAGCGGGCACACAGATACGCAGTATTTT.

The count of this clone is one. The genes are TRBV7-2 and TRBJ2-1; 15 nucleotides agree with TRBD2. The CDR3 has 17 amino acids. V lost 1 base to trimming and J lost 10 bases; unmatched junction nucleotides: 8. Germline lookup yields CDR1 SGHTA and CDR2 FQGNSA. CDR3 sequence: CASSLVRTSGRAGEQFF. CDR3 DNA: TGTGCCAGCAGCTTAGTGCGGACTAGCGGGAGGGCCGGGGAGCAGTTCTTC.

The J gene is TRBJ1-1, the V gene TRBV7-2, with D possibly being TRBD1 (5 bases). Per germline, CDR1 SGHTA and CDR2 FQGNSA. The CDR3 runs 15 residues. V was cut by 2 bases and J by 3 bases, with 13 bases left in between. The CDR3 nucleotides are TGTGCCAGCAGCTTAATTGGTTCAGGGTACACTGAAGCTTTCTTT. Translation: CASSLIGSGYTEAFF.

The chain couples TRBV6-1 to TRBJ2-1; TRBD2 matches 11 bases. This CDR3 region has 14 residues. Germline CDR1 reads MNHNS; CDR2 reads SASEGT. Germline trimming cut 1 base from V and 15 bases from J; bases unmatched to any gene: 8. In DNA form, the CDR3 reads TGTGCCAGCAGTGAAGTACTAGCGGGAGTATTTCGGTTCTTC. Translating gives CASSEVLAGVFRFF.

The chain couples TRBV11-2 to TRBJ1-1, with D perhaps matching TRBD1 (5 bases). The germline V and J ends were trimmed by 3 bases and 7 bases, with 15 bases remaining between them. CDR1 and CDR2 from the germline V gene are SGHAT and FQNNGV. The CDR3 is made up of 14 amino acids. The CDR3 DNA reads TGTGCCAGCAGCTTCAGCAATTATGACAGTGAAGCTTTCTTT. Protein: CASSFSNYDSEAFF.

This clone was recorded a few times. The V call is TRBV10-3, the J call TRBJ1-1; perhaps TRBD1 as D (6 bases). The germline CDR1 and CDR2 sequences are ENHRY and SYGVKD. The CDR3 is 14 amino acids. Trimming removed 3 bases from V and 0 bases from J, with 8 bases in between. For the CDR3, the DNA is TGTGCCATCAGTGATGGGACACTGAACACTGAAGCTTTCTTT. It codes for CAISDGTLNTEAFF.

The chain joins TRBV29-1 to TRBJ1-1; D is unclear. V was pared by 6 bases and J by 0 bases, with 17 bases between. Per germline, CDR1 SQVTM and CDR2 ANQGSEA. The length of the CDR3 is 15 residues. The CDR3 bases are TGCAGCGTCGCTGACTTACGGATAATGAACACTGAAGCTTTCTTT. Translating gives CSVADLRIMNTEAFF.

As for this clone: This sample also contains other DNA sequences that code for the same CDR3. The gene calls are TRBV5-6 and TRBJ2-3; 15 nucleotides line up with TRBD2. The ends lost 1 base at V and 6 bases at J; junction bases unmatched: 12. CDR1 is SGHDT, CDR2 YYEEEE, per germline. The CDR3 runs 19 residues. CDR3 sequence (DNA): TGTGCCAGCAGCTTGTCCCTGAGGACTAGCGGGGGGGCAGGCGATACGCAGTATTTT. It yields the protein CASSLSLRTSGGAGDTQYF.

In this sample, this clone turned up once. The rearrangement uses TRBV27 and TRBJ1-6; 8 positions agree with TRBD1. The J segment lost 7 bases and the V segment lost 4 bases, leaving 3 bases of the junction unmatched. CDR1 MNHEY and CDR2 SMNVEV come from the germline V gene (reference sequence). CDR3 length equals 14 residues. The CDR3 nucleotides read TGTGCCAGCAGTTGGACAGGGTGGAATTCACCCCTCCACTTT. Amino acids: CASSWTGWNSPLHF.

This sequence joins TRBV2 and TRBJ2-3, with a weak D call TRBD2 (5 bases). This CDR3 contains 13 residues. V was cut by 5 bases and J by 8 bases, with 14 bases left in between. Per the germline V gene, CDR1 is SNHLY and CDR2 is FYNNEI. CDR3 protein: CASSTLESGTQYF. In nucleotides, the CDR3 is TGTGCCAGCAGTACCCTAGAGAGCGGTACGCAGTATTTT.

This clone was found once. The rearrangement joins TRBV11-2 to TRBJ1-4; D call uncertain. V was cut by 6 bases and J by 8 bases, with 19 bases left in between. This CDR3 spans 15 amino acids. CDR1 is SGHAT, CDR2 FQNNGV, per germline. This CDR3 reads CASSYVGRDHEKLFF. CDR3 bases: TGTGCCAGCAGTTATGTGGGGAGAGATCACGAAAAACTGTTTTTT.

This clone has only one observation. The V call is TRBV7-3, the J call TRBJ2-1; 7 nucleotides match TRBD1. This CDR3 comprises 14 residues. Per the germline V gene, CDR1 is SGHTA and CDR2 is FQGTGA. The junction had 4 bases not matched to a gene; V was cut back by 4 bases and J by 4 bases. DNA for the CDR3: TGTGCCAGCAGCTCCGGGACAGATTACAATGAGCAGTTCTTC. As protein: CASSSGTDYNEQFF.

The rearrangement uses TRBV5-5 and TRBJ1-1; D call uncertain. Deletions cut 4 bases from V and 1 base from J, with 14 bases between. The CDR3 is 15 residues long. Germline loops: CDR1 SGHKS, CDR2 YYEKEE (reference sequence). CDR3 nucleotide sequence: TGTGCCAGCAGCACCTCGGCAGAGGGGAACACTGAAGCTTTCTTT. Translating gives CASSTSAEGNTEAFF.

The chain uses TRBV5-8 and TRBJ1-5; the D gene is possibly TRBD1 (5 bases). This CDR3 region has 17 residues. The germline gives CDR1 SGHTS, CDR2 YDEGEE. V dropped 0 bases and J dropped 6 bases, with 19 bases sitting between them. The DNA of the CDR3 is TGTGCCAGCAGCTTGGCTCGGCAGGGTGGTCTCCCTCAGCCCCAGCATTTT. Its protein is CASSLARQGGLPQPQHF.

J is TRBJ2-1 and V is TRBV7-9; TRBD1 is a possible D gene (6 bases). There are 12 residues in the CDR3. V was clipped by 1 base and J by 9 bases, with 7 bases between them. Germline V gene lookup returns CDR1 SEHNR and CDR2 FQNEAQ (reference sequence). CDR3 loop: CASSLEGGEQFF. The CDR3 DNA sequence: TGTGCCAGCAGCTTAGAAGGGGGTGAGCAGTTCTTC. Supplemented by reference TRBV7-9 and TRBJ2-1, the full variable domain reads DTGVSQNPRHKITKRGQNVTFRCDPISEHNRLYWYRQTLGQGPEFLTYFQNEAQLEKSRLLSDRFSAERPKGSFSTLEIQRTEQGDSAMYLCASSLEGGEQFFGPGTRLTVL.

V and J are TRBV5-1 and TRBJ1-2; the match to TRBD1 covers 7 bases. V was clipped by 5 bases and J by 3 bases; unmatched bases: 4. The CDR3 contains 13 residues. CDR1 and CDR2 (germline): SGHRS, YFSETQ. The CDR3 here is CASRDGTDYGYTF. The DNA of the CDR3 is TGCGCCAGCAGGGACGGGACAGACTATGGCTACACCTTC.

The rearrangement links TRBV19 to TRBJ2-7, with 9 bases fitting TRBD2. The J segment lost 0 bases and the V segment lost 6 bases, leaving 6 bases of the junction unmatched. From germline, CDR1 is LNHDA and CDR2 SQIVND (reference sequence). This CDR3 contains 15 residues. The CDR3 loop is CASRPTSGNSYEQYF. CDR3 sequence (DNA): TGTGCCAGTAGGCCGACTAGCGGTAACTCCTACGAGCAGTACTTC.

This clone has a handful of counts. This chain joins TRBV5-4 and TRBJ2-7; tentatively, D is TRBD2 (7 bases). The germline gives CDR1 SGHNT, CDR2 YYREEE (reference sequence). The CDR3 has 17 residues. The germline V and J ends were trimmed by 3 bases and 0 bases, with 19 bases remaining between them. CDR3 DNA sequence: TGTGCCAGCAGCTGGGGGGGGAACGACAGGCCCTCCTACGAGCAGTACTTC. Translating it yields CASSWGGNDRPSYEQYF.

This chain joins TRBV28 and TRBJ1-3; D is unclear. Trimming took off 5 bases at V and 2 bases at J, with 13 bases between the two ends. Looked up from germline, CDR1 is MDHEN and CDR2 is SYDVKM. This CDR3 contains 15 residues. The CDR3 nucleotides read TGTGCCAGCAGTCCCAACAGCAGGACTGGAAACACCATATATTTT. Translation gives CASSPNSRTGNTIYF.

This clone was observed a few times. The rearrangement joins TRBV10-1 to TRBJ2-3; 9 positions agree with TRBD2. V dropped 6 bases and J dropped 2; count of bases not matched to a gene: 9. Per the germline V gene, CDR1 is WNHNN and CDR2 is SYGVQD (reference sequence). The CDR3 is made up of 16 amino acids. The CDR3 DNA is TGCGCCAGCAGCCGGGGTCTAGCGGGGTCCACAGATACGCAGTATTTT. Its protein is CASSRGLAGSTDTQYF.

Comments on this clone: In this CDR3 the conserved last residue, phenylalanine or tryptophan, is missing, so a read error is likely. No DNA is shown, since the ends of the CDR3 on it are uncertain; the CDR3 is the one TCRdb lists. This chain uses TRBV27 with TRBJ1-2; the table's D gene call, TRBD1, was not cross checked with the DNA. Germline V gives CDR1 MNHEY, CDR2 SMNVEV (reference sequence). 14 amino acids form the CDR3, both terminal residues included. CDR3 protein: CASSFRTGEAGLYL.

The CDR3 protein is CAWRFLPGGNYGYTF. The CDR3 coding sequence is TGTGCCTGGAGATTCCTCCCCGGGGGAAACTATGGCTACACCTTC. The rearrangement joins TRBV30 to TRBJ1-2; maybe TRBD1 (5 bases). The CDR3 is made up of 15 amino acids. V dropped 3 bases and J dropped 2 bases, with 16 bases sitting between them. Per germline, CDR1 GTSNPN and CDR2 SVGIG (reference sequence).

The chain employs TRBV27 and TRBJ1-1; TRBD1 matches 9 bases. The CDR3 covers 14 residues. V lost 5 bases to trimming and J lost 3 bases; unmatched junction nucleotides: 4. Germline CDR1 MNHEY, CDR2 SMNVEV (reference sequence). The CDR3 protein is CASSLTGGYTEAFF. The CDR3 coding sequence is TGTGCCAGCAGTCTGACAGGGGGTTACACTGAAGCTTTCTTT.

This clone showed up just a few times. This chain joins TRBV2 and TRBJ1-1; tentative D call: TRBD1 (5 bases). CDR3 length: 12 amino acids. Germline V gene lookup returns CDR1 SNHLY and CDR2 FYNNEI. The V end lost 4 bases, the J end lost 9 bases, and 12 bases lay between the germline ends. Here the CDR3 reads CASSAQGGKAFF. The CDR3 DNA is TGTGCCAGCAGTGCCCAGGGCGGTAAAGCTTTCTTT.

The CDR3 reads CASSPQGQGRETQYF. Written as DNA, the CDR3 is TGCGCCAGCAGCCCCCAGGGACAGGGAAGAGAGACCCAGTACTTC. The rearrangement joins TRBV5-1 to TRBJ2-5; 9 nucleotides match TRBD1. This CDR3 is 15 amino acids long. Trimming cost V 4 bases and J 4 bases; bases outside gene matches: 8. CDR1 and CDR2 from the germline V gene are SGHRS and YFSETQ. The variable domain in full, completed from reference TRBV5-1 and TRBJ2-5, reads KAGVTQTPRYLIKTRGQQVTLSCSPISGHRSVSWYQQTPGQGLQFLFEYFSETQRNKGNFPGRFSGRQFSNSRSEMNVSTLELGDSALYLCASSPQGQGRETQYFGPGTRLLVL.

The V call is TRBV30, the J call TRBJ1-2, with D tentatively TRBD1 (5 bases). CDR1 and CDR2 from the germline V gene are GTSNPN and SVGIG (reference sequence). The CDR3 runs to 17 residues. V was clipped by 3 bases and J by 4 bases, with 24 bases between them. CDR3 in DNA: TGTGCCTGGAGGATCGAAACTGGGGCCCTCAACCCCTATGGCTACACCTTC. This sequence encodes CAWRIETGALNPYGYTF.

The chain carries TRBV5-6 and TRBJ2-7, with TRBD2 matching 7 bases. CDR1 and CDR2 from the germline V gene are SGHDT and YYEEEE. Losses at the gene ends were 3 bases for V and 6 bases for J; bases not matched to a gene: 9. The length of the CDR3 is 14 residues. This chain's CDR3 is CASSWGRGLSEQYF. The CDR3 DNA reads TGTGCCAGCAGCTGGGGGAGGGGACTCAGCGAGCAGTACTTC. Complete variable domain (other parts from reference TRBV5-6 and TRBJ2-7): DAGVTQSPTHLIKTRGQQVTLRCSPKSGHDTVSWYQQALGQGPQFIFQYYEEEERQRGNFPDRFSGHQFPNYSSELNVNALLLGDSALYLCASSWGRGLSEQYFGPGTRLTVT.